This TCR beta chain was identified in a study of blood T cell repertoires in COVID-19. Overall study: PBMCs, B-cell-depleted T cells, or T cells were the source of the cDNA or gDNA that made up the material.

Study processing details: Quantification of nucleated cells was approximated via reference gene primer amplification. Assay: immunoSEQ multiplex PCR; the TCRdb copy retains only in-frame clones and omits some. For V, J and clone size, that table is used; D and trimming come from the DNA. There are more than 45,000 clones in the sample; around 86% occur only once, and 2.5% to 3% lies in the top ten. V gave up 1 base and J gave up 7 bases, with 14 bases separating them. Per the germline V gene, CDR1 is LGHDT and CDR2 is YNNKEL (reference sequence). The CDR3 contains 15 residues. The sequenced sample consisted of peripheral blood. The rearrangement links TRBV3-1 (or the pseudogene TRBV3-2) to TRBJ2-1; D may be TRBD2 (6 bases). The sequence was collected from a man older than 75 with acute or convalescent COVID-19. CDR3 residues: CASSQGAARGNEQFF. DNA for the CDR3: TGTGCCAGCAGCCAAGGGGCAGCCCGGGGGAATGAGCAGTTCTTC.